Shown below are 24 T cell receptor beta chains from a single sample sequenced in a study of T-cell reconstitution after alpha-beta-depleted transplantation in children. Unique molecular identifiers were used in preparing the TCRbeta library. TCRdb analysed the PCR reads with MiXCR anew, one entry per CDR3 protein. The table shows about 610,000 distinct CDR3 sequences, with roughly 10% occurring only once. The material sequenced was PBMCs from the stem cell graft donor, taken from the stem cell graft. The receptor set was obtained from a human donor who donated a stem cell graft to a child with acute myeloid leukemia.

This chain links TRBV12-3 or TRBV12-4 with TRBJ2-3; a weak D match, TRBD2 (6 bases). The V gene lost 6 bases and the J gene lost 1 base, with 11 bases spanning the gap. The CDR3 extends over 14 amino acids. This chain's CDR3 is CASRSAGRTDTQYF. The CDR3 bases are TGTGCCAGCAGATCAGCGGGCCGCACAGATACGCAGTATTTT.

This clonotype appeared many times. The chain recombines TRBV6-2 or TRBV6-3 with TRBJ2-7; the match to TRBD1 covers 11 bases. V trimming: 5 bases; J trimming: 5 bases; junction bases outside the gene matches: 5. The CDR3 is 14 residues long. The V gene's germline CDR1 is MNHEY and CDR2 SVGEGT. The chain's CDR3 is CASSRRTGGDEQYF. CDR3 DNA sequence: TGTGCCAGCAGTCGAAGGACAGGGGGCGACGAGCAGTACTTC.

The chain couples TRBV7-2 to TRBJ2-7; TRBD2 agrees at 8 bases. The CDR3 loop spans 15 amino acids. Germline loops: CDR1 SGHTA, CDR2 FQGNSA. Unmatched junction bases numbered 7, after V lost 6 bases and J lost 0 bases. The CDR3 reads CASSTTSVSSYEQYF. The CDR3 DNA is TGTGCCAGCAGTACGACTAGCGTGAGCTCCTACGAGCAGTACTTC.

This clonotype showed up many times. The chain combines TRBV4-3 with TRBJ2-1; D possibly corresponds to TRBD1 (7 bases). The V gene lost 4 bases and the J gene lost 5 bases, with 9 bases spanning the gap. The CDR3 consists of 13 residues. From germline, CDR1 is LGHNA and CDR2 YSLEER. The CDR3 loop reads CASSRGTDNEQFF. CDR3 nucleotides: TGCGCCAGCAGCCGCGGGACAGACAATGAGCAGTTCTTC.

The chain uses TRBV6-5 and TRBJ2-5; either TRBD1 or TRBD2 may fit D (6 bases each). The germline gives CDR1 MNHEY, CDR2 SVGAGI. The CDR3 extends over 15 amino acids. Trimming cost V 0 bases and J 0 bases, with 8 bases left between them. The CDR3 sequence: CASSYSGGHQETQYF. The CDR3 DNA reads TGTGCCAGCAGTTACTCGGGGGGCCACCAAGAGACCCAGTACTTC.

The chain has TRBV7-9 and TRBJ2-3; maybe TRBD1 (5 bases). The V end lost 5 bases, the J end lost 3 bases, and 12 bases lay between the germline ends. Germline-derived CDR1 and CDR2 are SEHNR and FQNEAQ (reference sequence). CDR3 size: 14 residues. CDR3 bases: TGTGCCAGCAGCACCAGGGAACTTACAGATACGCAGTATTTT. It is translated as CASSTRELTDTQYF. The full variable domain, rest sourced from reference TRBV7-9 and TRBJ2-3, is DTGVSQNPRHKITKRGQNVTFRCDPISEHNRLYWYRQTLGQGPEFLTYFQNEAQLEKSRLLSDRFSAERPKGSFSTLEIQRTEQGDSAMYLCASSTRELTDTQYFGPGTRLTVL.

This clonotype was seen only a few times. This chain uses TRBV9 with TRBJ2-1; 8 bases are a match to TRBD2. There are 15 residues in the CDR3. Germline V gene sequence: CDR1 SGDLS, CDR2 YYNGEE. The V and J ends lost 4 bases and 6 bases, in that order; junction bases with no gene match: 9. CDR3: CASSPSGSGGNEQFF. The CDR3 coding sequence is TGTGCCAGCAGCCCGAGCGGGAGTGGTGGCAATGAGCAGTTCTTC.

Only a few counts were recorded for this clonotype. The chain couples TRBV9 to TRBJ1-3; D is uncertain. Germline values: CDR1 SGDLS, CDR2 YYNGEE. V lost 4 bases to trimming and J lost 0 bases, with 14 bases between them. The CDR3 has 16 residues. CDR3 sequence: CASSIRPQSSGNTIYF. Written as DNA, the CDR3 is TGTGCCAGCAGCATCCGCCCCCAGAGCTCTGGAAACACCATATATTTT. The full variable domain, its missing parts supplied by reference TRBV9 and TRBJ1-3, is DSGVTQTPKHLITATGQRVTLRCSPRSGDLSVYWYQQSLDQGLQFLIQYYNGEERAKGNILERFSAQQFPDLHSELNLSSLELGDSALYFCASSIRPQSSGNTIYFGEGSWLTVV.

There are many counts of this clonotype. This chain uses TRBV6-6 with TRBJ1-2; no reliable D call. CDR3 size: 11 residues. Germline assignment: CDR1 MNHNY and CDR2 SVGAGI (reference sequence). V was trimmed by 4 bases and J by 3 bases, leaving 3 bases between them. CDR3 nucleotide sequence: TGTGCCAGCAGTTTTGACTATGGCTACACCTTC. Translated: CASSFDYGYTF.

This clonotype showed up many times. The chain couples TRBV4-2 to TRBJ2-7, with TRBD2 matching over 9 bases. Germline V lookup: CDR1 LGHNA, CDR2 YNFKEQ. V was pared by 0 bases and J by 4 bases, with 7 bases of the junction left unmatched. This CDR3 has 16 amino acids. CDR3 amino acids: CASSQDQVAGEYEQYF. The CDR3 DNA sequence: TGTGCCAGCAGCCAAGATCAGGTAGCGGGAGAGTACGAGCAGTACTTC.

This clonotype came up a few times. The J gene is TRBJ1-2, the V gene TRBV29-1, with 8 bases matching TRBD1. V was clipped by 7 bases and J by 4 bases; unmatched bases: 8. The CDR3 sequence is 13 residues long. From germline, CDR1 is SQVTM and CDR2 ANQGSEA. The CDR3 nucleotides are TGCAGCGCCTTATCGGACAGGGCCTATGGCTACACCTTC. Its translation is CSALSDRAYGYTF.

This clonotype was detected a few times. V and J are TRBV7-2 and TRBJ2-1; 9 bases agree with TRBD2. The length of the CDR3 is 15 residues. V lost 5 bases and J lost 7; bases outside the gene matches: 9. CDR1 is SGHTA and CDR2 is FQGNSA in the germline V gene. CDR3 sequence reads: CASSPLGSGRNEQFF. As DNA, the CDR3 is TGTGCCAGCAGCCCCCTGGGTAGCGGGAGAAATGAGCAGTTCTTC.

The rearrangement links TRBV20-1 to TRBJ1-5, with a possible D match to TRBD1 (5 bases). Germline values: CDR1 DFQATT, CDR2 SNEGSKA (reference sequence). This CDR3 spans 16 amino acids. Trimming left V 3 bases short and J 7 bases short, with 22 bases between. CDR3 sequence: CSARDPWGSPGQPQHF. The CDR3 DNA follows: TGCAGTGCTAGGGACCCTTGGGGGAGTCCCGGGCAGCCCCAGCATTTT.

This chain connects TRBV20-1 to TRBJ2-3; TRBD2 matches 9 bases. Per germline, CDR1 DFQATT and CDR2 SNEGSKA (reference sequence). The J segment lost 5 bases and the V segment lost 6 bases, leaving 9 bases of the junction unmatched. CDR3 length equals 14 residues. The DNA for the CDR3 is TGCAGTGCCCCCCTCGTACTAGCGGGAGATACGCAGTATTTT. It yields the protein CSAPLVLAGDTQYF.

The chain links TRBV5-1 to TRBJ1-1; 8 bases align to TRBD1. V lost 3 bases and J lost 5; bases outside the gene matches: 12. Germline assignment: CDR1 SGHRS and CDR2 YFSETQ. This CDR3 has 16 amino acids. CDR3 DNA sequence: TGCGCCAGCAGCTCTCCGGGACAGGCGACGTGGACTGAAGCTTTCTTT. It is translated as CASSSPGQATWTEAFF.

V is TRBV20-1 and J is TRBJ2-5; D unclear. The CDR3 extends over 12 amino acids. The germline V gene encodes CDR1 DFQATT and CDR2 SNEGSKA (reference sequence). Trimming took off 6 bases at V and 1 base at J, with 9 bases between the two ends. The CDR3 DNA reads as TGCAGTGCGCCCTCCAGCCAAGAGACCCAGTACTTC. Protein product: CSAPSSQETQYF.

This clonotype was counted a few times. The V gene is TRBV9, the J gene TRBJ2-7; 7 bases are shared with TRBD2. The V and J ends lost 4 bases and 0 bases, in that order; junction bases with no gene match: 4. Germline-derived CDR1 and CDR2 are SGDLS and YYNGEE. CDR3 length equals 14 residues. The CDR3 nucleotides read TGTGCCAGCAGCCGGGAGGTCATCTCCTACGAGCAGTACTTC. As protein: CASSREVISYEQYF. Full variable domain (missing parts from reference TRBV9 and TRBJ2-7): DSGVTQTPKHLITATGQRVTLRCSPRSGDLSVYWYQQSLDQGLQFLIQYYNGEERAKGNILERFSAQQFPDLHSELNLSSLELGDSALYFCASSREVISYEQYFGPGTRLTVT.

This clonotype was seen more than once but under ten times. CDR3 nucleotide sequence: TGTGCCAGCAGCCAATCGATTAGGGGACCTGACCAAGAGACCCAGTACTTC. Residues: CASSQSIRGPDQETQYF. This chain uses TRBV16 with TRBJ2-5; D is perhaps TRBD1 or TRBD2 (5 bases each). The length of the CDR3 is 17 residues. Trimming shortened V by 0 bases and J by 0 bases, and 14 bases separated the two germline ends. Looked up from germline, CDR1 is KGHSY and CDR2 is FQNENV. Drawing the rest from reference TRBV16 and TRBJ2-5, the complete variable domain is GEEVAQTPKHLVRGEGQKAKLYCAPIKGHSYVFWYQQVLKNEFKFLISFQNENVFDETGMPKERFSAKCLPNSPCSLEIQATKLEDSAVYFCASSQSIRGPDQETQYFGPGTRLLVL.

The sample holds a few counts of this clonotype. The DNA of the CDR3 is TGTGCCAGTAGTATCGGACAGGGGCGAGAGACCCAGTACTTC. It is translated as CASSIGQGRETQYF. V is TRBV19 and J is TRBJ2-5; TRBD1 agrees at 9 bases. Germline CDR1 is LNHDA and CDR2 is SQIVND (reference sequence). The CDR3 is made up of 14 amino acids. V lost 3 bases to trimming and J lost 4 bases; unmatched junction nucleotides: 3.

This clonotype was recorded many times. The J gene is TRBJ2-3, the V gene TRBV20-1; 11 nucleotides align to TRBD2. Germline V gene data show CDR1 as DFQATT and CDR2 as SNEGSKA (reference sequence). This CDR3 is built from 15 residues. After removal of 0 bases from V and 3 bases from J, the junction contained 2 bases not matched to a gene. The CDR3 region has the DNA TGCAGTGCTAGAGATCCTAGCGGGAGGACAGATACGCAGTATTTT. As protein: CSARDPSGRTDTQYF.

V is TRBV28 and J is TRBJ2-2; D gene ambiguous. The V gene's germline CDR1 is MDHEN and CDR2 SYDVKM. The germline V and J ends were trimmed by 8 bases and 1 base, with 8 bases remaining between them. The CDR3 consists of 13 residues. CDR3 in DNA: TGTGCCAGCTCCACGGAGAACACCGGGGAGCTGTTTTTT. This codes for CASSTENTGELFF. Combining the CDR3 with reference TRBV28 and TRBJ2-2 gives the whole variable domain DVKVTQSSRYLVKRTGEKVFLECVQDMDHENMFWYRQDPGLGLRLIYFSYDVKMKEKGDIPEGYSVSREKKERFSLILESASTNQTSMYLCASSTENTGELFFGEGSRLTVL.

This clonotype was picked up a small number of times. This sequence joins TRBV24-1 and TRBJ2-5; TRBD2 agrees at 9 bases. The CDR3 covers 18 residues. The V gene's germline CDR1 is KGHDR and CDR2 SFDVKD. Losses at the gene ends were 3 bases for V and 3 bases for J; bases not matched to a gene: 13. DNA of the CDR3: TGTGCCACCAGTGATGGGAGGACTAGCGACTACCCTGAAGAGACCCAGTACTTC. The encoded protein is CATSDGRTSDYPEETQYF.

The chain links TRBV11-2 to TRBJ2-5, with TRBD1 matching over 7 bases. Germline lookup yields CDR1 SGHAT and CDR2 FQNNGV. CDR3 size: 15 residues. With V trimmed by 5 bases and J by 2 bases, 8 bases remained unmatched. Here the CDR3 reads CASSATPGQQETQYF. The CDR3 coding sequence is TGTGCCAGCAGCGCCACCCCGGGACAGCAAGAGACCCAGTACTTC.

The table lists this clonotype with many counts. The chain uses TRBV12-3 or TRBV12-4 and TRBJ2-5, with 7 nucleotides matching TRBD2. Trimming took 6 bases from V and 2 from J; bases not matched to a gene: 3. CDR3 length equals 13 residues. DNA for the CDR3: TGTGCCAGCAGCCTAGCGGATCAAGAGACCCAGTACTTC. This gives the protein CASSLADQETQYF.